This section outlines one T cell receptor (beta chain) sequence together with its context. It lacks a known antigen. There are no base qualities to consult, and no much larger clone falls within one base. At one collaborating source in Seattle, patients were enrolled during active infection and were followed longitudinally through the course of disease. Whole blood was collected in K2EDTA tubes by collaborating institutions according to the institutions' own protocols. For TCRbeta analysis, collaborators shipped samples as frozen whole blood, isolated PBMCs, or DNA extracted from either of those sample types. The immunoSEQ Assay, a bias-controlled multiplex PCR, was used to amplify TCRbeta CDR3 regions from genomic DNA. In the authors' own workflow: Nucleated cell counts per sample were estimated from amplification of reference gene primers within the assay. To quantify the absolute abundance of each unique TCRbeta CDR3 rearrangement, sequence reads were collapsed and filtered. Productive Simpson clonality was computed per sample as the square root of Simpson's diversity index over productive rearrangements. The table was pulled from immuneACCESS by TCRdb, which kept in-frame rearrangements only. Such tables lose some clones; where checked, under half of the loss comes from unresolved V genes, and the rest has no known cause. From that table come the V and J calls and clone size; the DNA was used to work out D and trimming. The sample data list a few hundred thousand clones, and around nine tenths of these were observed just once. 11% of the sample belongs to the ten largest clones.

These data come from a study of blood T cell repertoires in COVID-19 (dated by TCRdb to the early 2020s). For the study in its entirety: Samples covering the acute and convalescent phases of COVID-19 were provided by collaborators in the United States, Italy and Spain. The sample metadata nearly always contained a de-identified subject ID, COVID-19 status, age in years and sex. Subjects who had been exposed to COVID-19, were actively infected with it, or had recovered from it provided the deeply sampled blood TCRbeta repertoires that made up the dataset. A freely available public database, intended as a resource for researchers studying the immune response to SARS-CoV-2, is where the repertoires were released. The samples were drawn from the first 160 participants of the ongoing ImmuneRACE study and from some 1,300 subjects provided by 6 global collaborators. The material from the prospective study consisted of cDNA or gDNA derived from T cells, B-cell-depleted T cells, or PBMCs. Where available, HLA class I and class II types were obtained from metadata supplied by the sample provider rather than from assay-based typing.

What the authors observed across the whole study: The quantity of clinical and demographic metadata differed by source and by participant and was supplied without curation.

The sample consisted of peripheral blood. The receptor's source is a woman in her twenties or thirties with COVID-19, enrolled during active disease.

CDR3 loop: CAISGGAGGYEQYF. The sequence in DNA is TGTGCCATCAGTGGAGGGGCGGGGGGCTACGAGCAGTACTTC. The chain employs TRBV10-3 and TRBJ2-7; TRBD2 matches 8 bases in the middle. The germline V gene sets CDR1 to ENHRY and CDR2 to SYGVKD. V is trimmed back by 4 bases and J by 3 bases, and the junction contains 5 bases that no gene match accounts for. From the cysteine through the phenylalanine, the CDR3 covers 14 amino acids. This entry keeps only the CDR3 DNA: 42 bases, framed from base 1.